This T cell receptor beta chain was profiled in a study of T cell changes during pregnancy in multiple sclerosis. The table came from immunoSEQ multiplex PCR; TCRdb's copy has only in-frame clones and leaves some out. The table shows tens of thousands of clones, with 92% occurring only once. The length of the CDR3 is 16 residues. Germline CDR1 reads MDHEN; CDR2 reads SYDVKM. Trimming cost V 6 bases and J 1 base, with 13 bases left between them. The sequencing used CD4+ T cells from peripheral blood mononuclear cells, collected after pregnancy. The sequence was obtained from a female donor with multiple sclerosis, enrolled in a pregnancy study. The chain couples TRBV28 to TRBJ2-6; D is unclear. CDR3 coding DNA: TGTGCCAGCAGGCGTTATCGTGTGTCTGGGGCCAACGTCCTGACTTTC. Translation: CASRRYRVSGANVLTF.